One sample yielded the 13 T cell receptor beta chains listed below, sequenced in a study of shared clonotypes between healthy human individuals. Clones were sequenced by immunoSEQ multiplex PCR, and TCRdb holds only the in-frame ones, with some missing. The data show more than 2 million clones, roughly 95% seen once. Sequences were obtained from naive CD4+ T cells sorted from blood. Subset reported: CD45RA+ positively selected. The receptors derive from a man between 18 and 35 years old in good health.

This clone was recorded only once. This chain joins TRBV9 and TRBJ2-3; D unclear. Germline V gives CDR1 SGDLS, CDR2 YYNGEE. The V end lost 6 bases, the J end lost 5 bases, and 16 bases lay between the germline ends. CDR3 length: 14 residues. The CDR3 loop reads CASTPGPPRDTQYF. The CDR3 coding sequence is TGTGCCAGCACCCCGGGCCCCCCGAGAGATACGCAGTATTTT.

The chain couples TRBV18 to TRBJ1-3, with D maybe TRBD1 (5 bases). Looked up from germline, CDR1 is KGHSH and CDR2 is LQKENI. The CDR3 has 16 amino acids. The germline V and J ends were trimmed by 4 bases and 0 bases, with 13 bases remaining between them. CDR3 DNA: TGTGCCAGCTCACTTACCGGGACGGGCTCTGGAAACACCATATATTTT. It encodes CASSLTGTGSGNTIYF.

This chain uses TRBV5-4 with TRBJ2-5, with 7 bases matching TRBD2. V lost 5 bases and J lost 5; bases outside the gene matches: 6. CDR3 length equals 13 residues. Germline CDR1 is SGHNT and CDR2 is YYREEE (reference sequence). The CDR3 DNA is TGTGCCAGCAGTTCTACTAGCGTGGAGACCCAGTACTTC. This encodes CASSSTSVETQYF.

V gene TRBV30 combines with J gene TRBJ2-4; D gene ambiguous. Germline-derived CDR1 and CDR2 are GTSNPN and SVGIG (reference sequence). This CDR3 contains 15 residues. V lost 1 base to trimming and J lost 0 bases, with 10 bases between them. The CDR3 sequence: CAWSEGSLAKNIQYF. The CDR3 region has the DNA TGTGCCTGGAGTGAAGGATCATTAGCCAAAAACATTCAGTACTTC. The entire variable domain, with the rest obtained from reference TRBV30 and TRBJ2-4, is as follows: SQTIHQWPATLVQPVGSPLSLECTVEGTSNPNLYWYRQAAGRGLQLLFYSVGIGQISSEVPQNLSASRPQDRQFILSSKKLLLSDSGFYLCAWSEGSLAKNIQYFGAGTRLSVL.

The CDR3 bases are TGCGCCAGCACGGAACCGGGGGCCAACGTCCTGACTTTC. This codes for CASTEPGANVLTF. The chain has TRBV5-1 and TRBJ2-6; D gene unclear. This CDR3 is 13 amino acids long. Trimming stripped 6 bases from V and 4 bases from J, with 8 bases between. CDR1 SGHRS and CDR2 YFSETQ come from the germline V gene.

This clone was seen a single time. V gene TRBV30 combines with J gene TRBJ1-2; weak D call: TRBD1 (6 bases). The CDR3 consists of 15 residues. V was trimmed by 3 bases and J by 5 bases, leaving 19 bases between them. CDR1 and CDR2 from the germline V gene are GTSNPN and SVGIG (reference sequence). In DNA, the CDR3 is TGTGCCTGGAGGGGGGCCGGGAAAGGGGATTATGGCTACACCTTC. Translated, it gives CAWRGAGKGDYGYTF. The full variable domain, its missing parts supplied by reference TRBV30 and TRBJ1-2, is SQTIHQWPATLVQPVGSPLSLECTVEGTSNPNLYWYRQAAGRGLQLLFYSVGIGQISSEVPQNLSASRPQDRQFILSSKKLLLSDSGFYLCAWRGAGKGDYGYTFGSGTRLTVV.

The chain couples TRBV30 to TRBJ1-1, with TRBD1 matching over 8 bases. This CDR3 spans 14 amino acids. V shed 3 bases, J shed 5 bases, and the junction held 8 bases outside the gene matches. The V gene's germline CDR1 is GTSNPN and CDR2 SVGIG (reference sequence). The CDR3, as DNA: TGTGCCTGGAGCCGACGACAGGGGAGGACTGAAGCTTTCTTT. Protein sequence: CAWSRRQGRTEAFF.

Regarding this clone: The same CDR3 also results from other DNA sequences found in this sample. The V gene is TRBV30, the J gene TRBJ1-1; D is unresolved. Germline lookup yields CDR1 GTSNPN and CDR2 SVGIG (reference sequence). This CDR3 comprises 11 residues. The V end lost 3 bases, the J end lost 7 bases, and 9 bases lay between the germline ends. CDR3 sequence (DNA): TGTGCCTGGAGCCGTATTGGTGAAGCTTTCTTT. This translates into CAWSRIGEAFF.

The chain uses TRBV7-2 and TRBJ2-7, with D unresolved. Per the germline V gene, CDR1 is SGHTA and CDR2 is FQGNSA. Trimming cost V 7 bases and J 6 bases, with 16 bases left between them. The CDR3 loop spans 13 amino acids. CDR3 residues: CASTGSPGREQYF. The CDR3 DNA reads TGTGCCAGCACCGGTAGCCCCGGGCGCGAGCAGTACTTC.

The CDR3 reads CASSFRTNTGELFF. The CDR3 nucleotides read TGTGCCAGCAGCTTCCGAACGAACACCGGGGAGCTGTTTTTT. The chain employs TRBV5-4 and TRBJ2-2; D gene unclear. Germline-derived CDR1 and CDR2 are SGHNT and YYREEE (reference sequence). The V end was cut by 2 bases, the J end by 0 bases, with 5 bases between. This CDR3 comprises 14 residues.

A note on this clone: Other DNA sequences from this sample encode an identical CDR3 as well. This rearrangement joins TRBV5-1 to TRBJ2-5; 7 nucleotides agree with TRBD2. The germline gives CDR1 SGHRS, CDR2 YFSETQ. This CDR3 spans 15 amino acids. The junction had 4 bases not matched to a gene; V was cut back by 2 bases and J by 0 bases. The DNA for the CDR3 is TGCGCCAGCAGCTTAGAGCGGGGAAACCAAGAGACCCAGTACTTC. It encodes CASSLERGNQETQYF.

This chain connects TRBV9 to TRBJ1-3; a possible D gene is TRBD1 (5 bases). The germline V gene encodes CDR1 SGDLS and CDR2 YYNGEE. The ends were cut back, 3 bases at V and 0 bases at J, with 13 bases in the middle. CDR3 length equals 16 residues. In DNA, the CDR3 is TGTGCCAGCAGCGCCGGAGAGGGGTACTCTGGAAACACCATATATTTT. It yields the protein CASSAGEGYSGNTIYF.

Concerning this clone itself: The same CDR3 is also encoded by other DNA sequences in this sample. This rearrangement joins TRBV6-5 to TRBJ2-7; TRBD1 matches 7 bases. This CDR3 region has 14 residues. Trimming at V came to 5 bases and at J to 4 bases, leaving 8 bases not matched to a gene. Germline loops: CDR1 MNHEY, CDR2 SVGAGI. The CDR3 here is CASSPPGGSYEQYF. The CDR3 DNA reads as TGTGCCAGCAGTCCCCCAGGGGGTTCGTACGAGCAGTACTTC.